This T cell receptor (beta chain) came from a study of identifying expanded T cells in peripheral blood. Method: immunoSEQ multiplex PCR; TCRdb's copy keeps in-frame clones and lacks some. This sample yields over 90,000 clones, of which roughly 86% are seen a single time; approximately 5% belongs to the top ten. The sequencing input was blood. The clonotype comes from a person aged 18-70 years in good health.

CDR3 loop: CASSAGGPNYYSNQPQHF. CDR3 in DNA: TGTGCCAGCAGTGCAGGGGGGCCGAATTATTATAGCAATCAGCCCCAGCATTTT. The V gene is TRBV2, the J gene TRBJ1-5, with 7 bases aligning to TRBD1. Germline assignment: CDR1 SNHLY and CDR2 FYNNEI. Losses at the gene ends were 4 bases for V and 0 bases for J; bases not matched to a gene: 12. This CDR3 spans 18 amino acids.